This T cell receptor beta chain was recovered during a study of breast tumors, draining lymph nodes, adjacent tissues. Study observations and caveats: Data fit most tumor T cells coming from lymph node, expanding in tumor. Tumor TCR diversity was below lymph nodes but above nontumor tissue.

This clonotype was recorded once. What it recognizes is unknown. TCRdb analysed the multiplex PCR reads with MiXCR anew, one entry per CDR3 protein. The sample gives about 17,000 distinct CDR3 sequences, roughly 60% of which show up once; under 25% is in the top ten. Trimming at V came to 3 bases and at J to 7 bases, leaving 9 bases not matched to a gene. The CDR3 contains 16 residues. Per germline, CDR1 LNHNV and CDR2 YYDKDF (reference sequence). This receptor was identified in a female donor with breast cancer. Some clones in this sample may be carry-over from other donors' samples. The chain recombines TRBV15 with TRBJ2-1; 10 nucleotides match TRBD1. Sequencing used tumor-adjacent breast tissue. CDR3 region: CATSSFRQGASNEQFF. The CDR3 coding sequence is TGTGCCACCAGCAGTTTCAGACAGGGGGCGTCGAATGAGCAGTTCTTC.